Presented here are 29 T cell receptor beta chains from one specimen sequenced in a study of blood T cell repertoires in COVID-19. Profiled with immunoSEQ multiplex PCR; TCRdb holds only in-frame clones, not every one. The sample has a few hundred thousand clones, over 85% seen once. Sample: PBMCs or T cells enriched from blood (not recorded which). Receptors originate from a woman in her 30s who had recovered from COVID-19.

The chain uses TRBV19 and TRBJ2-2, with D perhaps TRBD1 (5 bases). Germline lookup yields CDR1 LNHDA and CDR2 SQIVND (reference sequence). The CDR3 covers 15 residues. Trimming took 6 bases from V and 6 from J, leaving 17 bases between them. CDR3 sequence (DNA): TGTGCCAGTAGGTGGGGTGGGGCGTCCGCCGGGGAGCTGTTTTTT. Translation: CASRWGGASAGELFF. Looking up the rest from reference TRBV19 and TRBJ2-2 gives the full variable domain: DGGITQSPKYLFRKEGQNVTLSCEQNLNHDAMYWYRQDPGQGLRLIYYSQIVNDFQKGDIAEGYSVSREKKESFPLTVTSAQKNPTAFYLCASRWGGASAGELFFGEGSRLTVL.

Written as DNA, the CDR3 is TGCAGCGTTGACGTTACTACCTCTCAAGAGACCCAGTACTTC. Protein: CSVDVTTSQETQYF. This chain uses TRBV29-1 with TRBJ2-5; D is ambiguous. The CDR3 is 14 residues long. Trimming removed 3 bases at V and 2 bases at J, with 13 bases between. The germline CDR1 and CDR2 sequences are SQVTM and ANQGSEA.

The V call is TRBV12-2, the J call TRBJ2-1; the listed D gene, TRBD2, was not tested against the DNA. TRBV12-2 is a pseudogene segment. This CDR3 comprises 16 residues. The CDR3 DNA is TGTGCAAGTCGCTTAACAAACAAGCGGAAAAACAATGAGCAGTTCTTC. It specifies CASRLTNKRKNNEQFF.

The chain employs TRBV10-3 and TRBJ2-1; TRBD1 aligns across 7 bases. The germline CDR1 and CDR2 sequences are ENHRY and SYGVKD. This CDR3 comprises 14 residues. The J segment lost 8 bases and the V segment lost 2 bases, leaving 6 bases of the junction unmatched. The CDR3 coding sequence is TGTGCCATCAGTGAGATTACAGGGGTACATGAGCAGTTCTTC. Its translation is CAISEITGVHEQFF.

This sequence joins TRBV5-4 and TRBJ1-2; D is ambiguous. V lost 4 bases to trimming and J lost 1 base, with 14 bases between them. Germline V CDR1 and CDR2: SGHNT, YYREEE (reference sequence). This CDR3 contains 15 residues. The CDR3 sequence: CASSRLRQINYGYTF. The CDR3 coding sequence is TGTGCCAGCAGCCGCCTGCGGCAGATTAACTATGGCTACACCTTC.

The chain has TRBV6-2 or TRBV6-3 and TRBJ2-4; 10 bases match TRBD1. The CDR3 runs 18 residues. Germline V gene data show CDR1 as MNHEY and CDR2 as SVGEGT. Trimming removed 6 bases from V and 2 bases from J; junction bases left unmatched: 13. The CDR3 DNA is TGTGCCAGCAGCCCGGGACAGGGGAGTTTTGTGTCCAAAAACATTCAGTACTTC. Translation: CASSPGQGSFVSKNIQYF.

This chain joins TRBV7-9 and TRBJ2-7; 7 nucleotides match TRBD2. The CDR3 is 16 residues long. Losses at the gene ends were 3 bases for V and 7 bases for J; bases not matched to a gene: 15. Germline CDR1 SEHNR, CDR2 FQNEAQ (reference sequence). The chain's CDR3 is CASSFHLSGESGEQYF. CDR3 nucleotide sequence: TGTGCCAGCAGCTTTCACTTGAGCGGGGAGTCCGGGGAGCAGTACTTC.

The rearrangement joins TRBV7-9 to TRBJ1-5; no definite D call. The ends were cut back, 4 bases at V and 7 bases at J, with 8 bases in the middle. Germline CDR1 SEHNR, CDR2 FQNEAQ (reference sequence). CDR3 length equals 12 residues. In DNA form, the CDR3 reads TGTGCCAGCAGCTCCTGGGCGCAGCCCCAGCATTTT. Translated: CASSSWAQPQHF. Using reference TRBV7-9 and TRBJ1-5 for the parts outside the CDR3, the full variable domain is DTGVSQNPRHKITKRGQNVTFRCDPISEHNRLYWYRQTLGQGPEFLTYFQNEAQLEKSRLLSDRFSAERPKGSFSTLEIQRTEQGDSAMYLCASSSWAQPQHFGDGTRLSIL.

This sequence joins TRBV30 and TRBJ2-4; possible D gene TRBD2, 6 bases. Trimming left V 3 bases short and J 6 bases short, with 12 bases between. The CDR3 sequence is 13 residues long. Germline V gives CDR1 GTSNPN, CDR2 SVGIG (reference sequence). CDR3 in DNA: TGTGCCTGGAGCGGGGACTTACTAAACATTCAGTACTTC. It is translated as CAWSGDLLNIQYF. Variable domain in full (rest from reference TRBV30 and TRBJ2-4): SQTIHQWPATLVQPVGSPLSLECTVEGTSNPNLYWYRQAAGRGLQLLFYSVGIGQISSEVPQNLSASRPQDRQFILSSKKLLLSDSGFYLCAWSGDLLNIQYFGAGTRLSVL.

The DNA for the CDR3 is TGTGCCAGCAGCCCTCGCGGGACTAGCGGGGGGGCGGAGACCCAGTACTTC. Residues: CASSPRGTSGGAETQYF. The V call is TRBV9, the J call TRBJ2-5; 16 positions match TRBD2. Trimming cost V 4 bases and J 5 bases; bases outside gene matches: 8. In germline, CDR1 is SGDLS, CDR2 YYNGEE. The CDR3 sequence is 17 residues long.

In nucleotides, the CDR3 is TGTGCCAGCAGTTCGCGGCCCAACGAGCAGTACTTC. It is translated as CASSSRPNEQYF. The chain employs TRBV28 and TRBJ2-7; D is unclear. With 4 bases removed from V and 5 bases from J, the gap between germline ends came to 9 bases. The germline V gene has CDR1 MDHEN and CDR2 SYDVKM. The CDR3 length is 12 residues.

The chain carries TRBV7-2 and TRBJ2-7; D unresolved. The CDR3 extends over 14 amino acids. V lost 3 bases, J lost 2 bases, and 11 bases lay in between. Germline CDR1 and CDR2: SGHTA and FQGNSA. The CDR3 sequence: CASSFSLPPYEQYF. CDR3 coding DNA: TGTGCCAGCAGCTTCTCACTGCCGCCCTACGAGCAGTACTTC.

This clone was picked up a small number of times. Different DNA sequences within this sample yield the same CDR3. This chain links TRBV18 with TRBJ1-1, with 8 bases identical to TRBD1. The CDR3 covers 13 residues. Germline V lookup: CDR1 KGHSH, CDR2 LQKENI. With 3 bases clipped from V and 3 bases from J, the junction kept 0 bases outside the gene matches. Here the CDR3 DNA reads TGTGCCAGCTCACCGGGACAGGACACTGAAGCTTTCTTT. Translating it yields CASSPGQDTEAFF.

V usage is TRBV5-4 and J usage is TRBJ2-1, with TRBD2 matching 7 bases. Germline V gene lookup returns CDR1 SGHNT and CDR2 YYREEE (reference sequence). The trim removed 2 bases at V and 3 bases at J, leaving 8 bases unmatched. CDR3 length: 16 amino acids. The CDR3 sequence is CASSFPGRRDYNEQFF. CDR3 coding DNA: TGTGCCAGCAGCTTCCCCGGGAGGCGGGACTACAATGAGCAGTTCTTC.

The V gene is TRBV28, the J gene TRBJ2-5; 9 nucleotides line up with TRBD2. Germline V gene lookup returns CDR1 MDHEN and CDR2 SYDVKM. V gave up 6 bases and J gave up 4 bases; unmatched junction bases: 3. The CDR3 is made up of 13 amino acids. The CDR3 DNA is TGTGCCAGCAGGAAACTAGCGGGAGAGACCCAGTACTTC. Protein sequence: CASRKLAGETQYF.

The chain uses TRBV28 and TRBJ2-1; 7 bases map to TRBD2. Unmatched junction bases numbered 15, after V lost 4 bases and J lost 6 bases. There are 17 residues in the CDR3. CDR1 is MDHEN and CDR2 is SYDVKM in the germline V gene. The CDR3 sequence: CASSSMGGRLEINEQFF. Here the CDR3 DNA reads TGTGCCAGCAGTTCCATGGGGGGGAGGTTAGAAATCAATGAGCAGTTCTTC.

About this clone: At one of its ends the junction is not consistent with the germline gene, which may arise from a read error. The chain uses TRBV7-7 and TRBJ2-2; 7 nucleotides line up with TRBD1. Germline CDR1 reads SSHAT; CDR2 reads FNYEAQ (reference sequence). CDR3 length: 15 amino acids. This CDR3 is CASSWQGANTGELFF. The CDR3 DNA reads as TGTGCTAGCAGCTGGCAGGGGGCGAACACCGGGGAGCTGTTTTTT.

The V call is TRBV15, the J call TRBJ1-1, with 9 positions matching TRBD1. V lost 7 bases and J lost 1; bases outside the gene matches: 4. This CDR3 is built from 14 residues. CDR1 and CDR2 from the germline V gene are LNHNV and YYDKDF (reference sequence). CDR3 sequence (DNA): TGTGCCACCAAACGGGACAGGGAGAACACTGAAGCTTTCTTT. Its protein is CATKRDRENTEAFF.

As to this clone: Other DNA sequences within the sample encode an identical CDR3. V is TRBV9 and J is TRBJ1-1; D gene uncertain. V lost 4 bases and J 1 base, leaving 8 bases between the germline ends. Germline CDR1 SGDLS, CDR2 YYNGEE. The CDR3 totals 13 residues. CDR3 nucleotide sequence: TGTGCCAGCAGCCTGAGCCGGAACACTGAAGCTTTCTTT. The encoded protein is CASSLSRNTEAFF. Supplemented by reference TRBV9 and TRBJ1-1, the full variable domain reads DSGVTQTPKHLITATGQRVTLRCSPRSGDLSVYWYQQSLDQGLQFLIQYYNGEERAKGNILERFSAQQFPDLHSELNLSSLELGDSALYFCASSLSRNTEAFFGQGTRLTVV.

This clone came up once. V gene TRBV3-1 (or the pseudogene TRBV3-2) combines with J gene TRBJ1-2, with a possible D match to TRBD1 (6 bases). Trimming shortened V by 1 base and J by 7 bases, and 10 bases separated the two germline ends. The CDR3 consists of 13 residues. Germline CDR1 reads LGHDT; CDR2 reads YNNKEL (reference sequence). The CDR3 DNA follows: TGTGCCAGCAGCCAAGTGGGGGCGCGTGGCTACACCTTC. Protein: CASSQVGARGYTF.

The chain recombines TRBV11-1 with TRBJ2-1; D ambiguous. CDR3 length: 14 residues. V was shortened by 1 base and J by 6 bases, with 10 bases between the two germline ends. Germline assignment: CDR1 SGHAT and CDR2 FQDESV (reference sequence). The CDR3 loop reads CASSLVSAINEQFF. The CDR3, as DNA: TGTGCCAGCAGCTTAGTGTCTGCGATCAATGAGCAGTTCTTC.

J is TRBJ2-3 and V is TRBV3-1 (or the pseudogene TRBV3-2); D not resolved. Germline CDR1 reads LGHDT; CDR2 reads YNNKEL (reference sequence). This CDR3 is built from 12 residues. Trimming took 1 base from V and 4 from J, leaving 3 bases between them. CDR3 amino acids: CASSQVADTQYF. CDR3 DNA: TGTGCCAGCAGCCAAGTAGCAGATACGCAGTATTTT.

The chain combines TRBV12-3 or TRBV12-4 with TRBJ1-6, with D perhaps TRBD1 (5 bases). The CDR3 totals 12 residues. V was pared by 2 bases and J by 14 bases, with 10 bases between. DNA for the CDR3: TGTGCCAGCAGTTTAAGGGGATCATCCCTCCACTTT. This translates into CASSLRGSSLHF.

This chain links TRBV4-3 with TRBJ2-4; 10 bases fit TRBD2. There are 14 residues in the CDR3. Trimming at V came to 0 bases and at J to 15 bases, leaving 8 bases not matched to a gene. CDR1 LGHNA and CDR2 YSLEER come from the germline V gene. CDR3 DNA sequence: TGCGCCAGCAGCCAAGAAAGAGCGGGGGGGCCGTTGTACTTC. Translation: CASSQERAGGPLYF.

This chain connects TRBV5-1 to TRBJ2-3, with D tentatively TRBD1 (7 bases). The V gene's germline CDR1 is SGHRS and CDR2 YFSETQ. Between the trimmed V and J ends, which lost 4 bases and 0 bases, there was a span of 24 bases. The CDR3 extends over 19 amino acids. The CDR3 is CASSATGFSGGMSTDTQYF. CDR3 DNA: TGCGCCAGCAGCGCCACCGGGTTTTCAGGGGGGATGAGCACAGATACGCAGTATTTT.

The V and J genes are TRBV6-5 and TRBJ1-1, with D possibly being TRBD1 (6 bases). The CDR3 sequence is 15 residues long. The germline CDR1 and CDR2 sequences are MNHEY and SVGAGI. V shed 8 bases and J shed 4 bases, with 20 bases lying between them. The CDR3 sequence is CASAEGSGAFTEAFF. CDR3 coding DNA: TGTGCCAGCGCCGAAGGGTCAGGGGCTTTCACTGAAGCTTTCTTT.

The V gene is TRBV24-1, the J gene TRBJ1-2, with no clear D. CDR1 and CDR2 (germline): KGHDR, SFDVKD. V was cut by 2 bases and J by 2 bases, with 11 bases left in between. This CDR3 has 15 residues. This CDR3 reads CATSDSQRENYGYTF. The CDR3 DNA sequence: TGTGCCACCAGTGATTCCCAGAGGGAGAACTATGGCTACACCTTC.

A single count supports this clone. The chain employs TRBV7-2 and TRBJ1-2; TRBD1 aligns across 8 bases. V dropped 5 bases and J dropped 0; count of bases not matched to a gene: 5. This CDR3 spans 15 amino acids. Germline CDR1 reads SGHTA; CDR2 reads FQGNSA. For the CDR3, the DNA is TGTGCCAGCAGCACGGGGGACAGGACTAACTATGGCTACACCTTC. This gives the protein CASSTGDRTNYGYTF.

The CDR3 region is CASSQVAGSWQYSEAFF. The CDR3 nucleotides are TGCGCCAGCAGCCAAGTTGCAGGGTCTTGGCAATACTCTGAAGCTTTCTTT. The chain carries TRBV4-3 and TRBJ1-1, with a weak D call TRBD1 (5 bases). Trimming stripped 1 base from V and 6 bases from J, with 21 bases between. The CDR3 length is 17 residues. Germline CDR1 is LGHNA and CDR2 is YSLEER.